The rows below give T cell receptor beta chains drawn from one sample of a study of cytomegalovirus exposure and HLA in healthy donors. Sequencing used immunoSEQ multiplex PCR; TCRdb keeps in-frame clones, though not all of them. The sample carries around 150,000 clones, about 80% recorded once. Input material: PBMCs. The receptor set was obtained from a man aged 25 to 40 in good health and CMV-seronegative. The CDR3 runs from the conserved cysteine through the conserved F or W. D genes are given only for firm matches. The size entry is marked missing in some rows and otherwise reads once, few, many or a size class.

CDR3	DNA	D	V	J	size
CASSIIGQFRTDTQYF	TGTGCCAGCAGCATAATCGGACAGTTCCGCACAGATACGCAGTATTTT	NA	TRBV13	TRBJ2-3	once
CASRGVGEQFF	TGTGCCAGCAGAGGAGTGGGTGAGCAGTTCTTC	NA	TRBV6-1	TRBJ2-1	NA
CATSLGRMRTQYF	TGTGCCACCAGCCTTGGTCGTATGAGGACCCAGTACTTC	NA	TRBV15	TRBJ2-5	NA
CAWSSASGDTQYF	TGTGCCTGGAGTAGTGCTAGTGGAGATACGCAGTATTTT	NA	TRBV30	TRBJ2-3	NA
CASSSTGGSYEQYF	TGCGCCAGCAGCTCCACAGGGGGGTCCTACGAGCAGTACTTC	TRBD1	TRBV5-1	TRBJ2-7	NA
CAWSGTYRFF	TGTGCCTGGAGTGGGACATACAGGTTCTTC	NA	TRBV30	TRBJ2-1	few
CASSDRAGVGETQYF	TGCGCCAGCAGCGATCGAGCGGGAGTAGGGGAGACCCAGTACTTC	TRBD2	TRBV5-1	TRBJ2-5	few
CASSVSAGGQAFYEQYF	TGTGCCAGCAGCGTATCAGCGGGAGGGCAGGCATTCTACGAGCAGTACTTC	TRBD2	TRBV9	TRBJ2-7	NA
CAGREGREQYF	TGTGCCGGCCGGGAGGGGCGTGAGCAGTACTTC	TRBD2	TRBV9	TRBJ2-7	NA
CAISGSVGLKMNTEAFF	TGTGCCATCAGTGGTTCAGTGGGACTGAAGATGAACACTGAAGCTTTCTTT	NA	TRBV10-3	TRBJ1-1	few
CASSLELQTANYGYTF	TGCGCCAGCAGCTTGGAACTTCAGACAGCCAACTATGGCTACACCTTC	NA	TRBV5-1	TRBJ1-2	NA
CASSNQGSGEKLFF	TGTGCCAGTAGTAACCAGGGATCCGGCGAAAAACTGTTTTTT	NA	TRBV19	TRBJ1-4	few
CASSWITGGNLPSYNEQFF	TGTGCCAGCAGCTGGATTACAGGGGGTAACCTACCTTCCTACAATGAGCAGTTCTTC	TRBD1	TRBV5-4	TRBJ2-1	NA
CASSLFTSVTKETQYF	TGTGCCAGCAGCTTGTTTACTAGCGTTACCAAAGAGACCCAGTACTTC	TRBD2	TRBV5-8	TRBJ2-5	NA
CASSPGLNYGYTF	TGTGCCAGCAGCCCTGGACTTAATTATGGCTACACCTTC	NA	TRBV5-6	TRBJ1-2	NA
CASSFAGTSGSFSYNEQFF	TGTGCCAGCAGCTTTGCTGGGACTAGCGGGTCGTTCTCCTACAATGAGCAGTTCTTC	TRBD2	TRBV7-9	TRBJ2-1	few
CASSWGSTGSYNEQFF	TGCGCCAGCAGCTGGGGGTCGACAGGCTCCTACAATGAGCAGTTCTTC	NA	TRBV5-1	TRBJ2-1	NA
CSALQETQYF	TGCAGTGCCTTGCAGGAGACCCAGTACTTC	NA	TRBV20-1	TRBJ2-5	once
CATSRGGPGGTASYEQYF	TGTGCCACCAGCAGAGGCGGCCCTGGCGGGACGGCCTCCTACGAGCAGTACTTC	NA	TRBV15	TRBJ2-7	once
CASSLAPPDRSMNTEAFF	TGTGCCAGCAGCTTAGCCCCCCCCGACAGGTCCATGAACACTGAAGCTTTCTTT	NA	TRBV11-3	TRBJ1-1	NA
CASSLDRGNTIYF	TGTGCCAGCAGCTTAGATAGAGGAAACACCATATATTTT	NA	TRBV7-2	TRBJ1-3	NA
CASGAQNTGELFF	TGCGCCAGCGGGGCCCAGAACACCGGGGAGCTGTTTTTT	NA	TRBV4-1	TRBJ2-2	NA
CASRSGQGNEKLFF	TGTGCCAGCAGATCGGGACAGGGTAATGAAAAACTGTTTTTT	TRBD1	TRBV6-5	TRBJ1-4	few